The next 16 T cell receptor beta chains were all read from a single sample in a study of Ad26.COV2.S vaccination and SARS-CoV-2 variants. The protocol was immunoSEQ multiplex PCR, while the TCRdb copy is restricted to in-frame clones and leaves out a portion. The sample consists of around 300,000 clones, about 87% of them appearing once. The sample's treatment: about 20 received Ad26.COV2.S at low or high dose, single or two shots; roughly five received placebo; per-sample allocation not given. Sampling took place 63 days after the first vaccine or placebo injection. Sequenced material: peripheral blood, taken in a trial of Ad26.COV2.S vaccine versus placebo. These receptors came from a person between 18 and 65 years old who received the Ad26.COV2.S COVID-19 vaccine or a placebo.

CDR3 residues: CASSRYRGQETQYF. Written as DNA, the CDR3 is TGTGCCAGCAGCCGTTACAGGGGACAAGAGACCCAGTACTTC. The chain carries TRBV27 and TRBJ2-5; TRBD1 matches at 7 bases. CDR1 and CDR2 from the germline V gene are MNHEY and SMNVEV (reference sequence). The CDR3 is made up of 14 amino acids. With V trimmed by 6 bases and J by 2 bases, 6 bases remained unmatched.

The chain joins TRBV7-9 to TRBJ2-3; TRBD1 matches at 9 bases. Per germline, CDR1 SEHNR and CDR2 FQNEAQ (reference sequence). The V and J ends lost 0 bases and 3 bases, in that order; junction bases with no gene match: 1. The CDR3 totals 15 residues. CDR3 loop: CASSLAGQGTDTQYF. CDR3 nucleotide sequence: TGTGCCAGCAGCTTAGCGGGACAGGGTACAGATACGCAGTATTTT.

The chain employs TRBV7-2 and TRBJ1-4; D call uncertain. V was shortened by 4 bases and J by 8 bases, with 14 bases between the two germline ends. In germline, CDR1 is SGHTA, CDR2 FQGNSA. CDR3 length equals 14 residues. The CDR3 loop reads CASSSRSGVEKLFF. The CDR3 DNA is TGTGCCAGCAGCTCACGGTCCGGGGTGGAAAAACTGTTTTTT. Full variable domain (rest looked up from reference TRBV7-2 and TRBJ1-4): GAGVSQSPSNKVTEKGKDVELRCDPISGHTALYWYRQSLGQGLEFLIYFQGNSAPDKSGLPSDRFSAERTGGSVSTLTIQRTQQEDSAVYLCASSSRSGVEKLFFGSGTQLSVL.

Many counts were recorded for this clone. The genes are TRBV6-1 and TRBJ1-2; D is unresolved. Between the trimmed V and J ends, which lost 1 base and 5 bases, there was a span of 2 bases. Germline assignment: CDR1 MNHNS and CDR2 SASEGT. The CDR3 covers 11 residues. For the CDR3, the DNA is TGTGCCAGCAGTGAAGTGTATGGCTACACCTTC. It specifies CASSEVYGYTF.

The rearrangement joins TRBV7-2 to TRBJ2-7, with D maybe TRBD2 (6 bases). The V and J ends lost 2 bases and 6 bases respectively, with 17 bases between them. This CDR3 region has 15 residues. CDR1 is SGHTA and CDR2 is FQGNSA in the germline V gene. This CDR3 is CASSLTPGAGSEQYF. CDR3 coding DNA: TGTGCCAGCAGCTTAACGCCAGGTGCGGGGTCCGAGCAGTACTTC.

About this clone: This same CDR3 is encoded by further DNA sequences in the sample. The chain carries TRBV5-1 and TRBJ1-4; D remains ambiguous. The length of the CDR3 is 14 residues. Germline V CDR1 and CDR2: SGHRS, YFSETQ. Trimming shortened V by 0 bases and J by 1 base, and 4 bases separated the two germline ends. CDR3 bases: TGCGCCAGCAGCTTGGGGGGAACTAATGAAAAACTGTTTTTT. Protein sequence: CASSLGGTNEKLFF.

The chain links TRBV5-1 to TRBJ1-1; a weak D match, TRBD1 (6 bases). This CDR3 is 12 amino acids long. V was pared by 1 base and J by 11 bases, with 12 bases between. Germline V lookup: CDR1 SGHRS, CDR2 YFSETQ. The CDR3 is CASSLWGGSAFF. The CDR3, as DNA: TGCGCCAGCAGCTTGTGGGGGGGCTCGGCTTTCTTT.

The chain employs TRBV6-2 or TRBV6-3 and TRBJ1-5, with D uncertain. The CDR3 has 15 residues. V gave up 2 bases and J gave up 7 bases, with 15 bases separating them. Germline V lookup: CDR1 MNHEY, CDR2 SVGEGT. The CDR3 loop reads CASSYTVTEVQPQHF. CDR3 in DNA: TGTGCCAGCAGTTACACGGTCACGGAAGTGCAGCCCCAGCATTTT.

The table lists this clone with a count of one. The chain combines TRBV5-1 with TRBJ1-5; the D gene is possibly TRBD1 (5 bases). The germline V gene has CDR1 SGHRS and CDR2 YFSETQ. This CDR3 has 15 residues. Between the trimmed V and J ends, which lost 1 base and 5 bases, there was a span of 13 bases. This CDR3 is CASSLSGTGDQPQHF. The CDR3 DNA is TGCGCCAGCAGCTTGTCAGGGACCGGGGATCAGCCCCAGCATTTT.

This clone was counted a few times. The chain combines TRBV20-1 with TRBJ1-6; D is ambiguous. Trimming cost V 4 bases and J 6 bases, with 4 bases left between them. This CDR3 region has 11 residues. Per the germline V gene, CDR1 is DFQATT and CDR2 is SNEGSKA (reference sequence). The CDR3 region is CSANSNSPLHF. As DNA, the CDR3 is TGCAGTGCTAATAGTAATTCACCCCTCCACTTT.

Notes on this clone: A much larger clone lies a single base off, so this may be a read error. The rearrangement uses TRBV12-3 or TRBV12-4 and TRBJ2-5; no clear D gene. The CDR3 spans 11 residues. The V and J ends lost 6 bases and 0 bases respectively, with 2 bases between them. Here the CDR3 DNA reads TGTGCCAGCAGCAACCAAGAGACCCAGTACTTC. Residues: CASSNQETQYF.

The genes are TRBV10-3 and TRBJ2-7; D is uncertain. Germline values: CDR1 ENHRY, CDR2 SYGVKD. V lost 10 bases to trimming and J lost 2 bases, with 15 bases between them. The CDR3 extends over 13 amino acids. CDR3 region: CATEMDGAYEQYF. The CDR3 DNA sequence: TGTGCCACTGAAATGGACGGAGCCTACGAGCAGTACTTC.

This clone occurred once. Other DNA sequences in this sample translate to the same CDR3. The rearrangement links TRBV9 to TRBJ2-7, with 7 bases fitting TRBD2. CDR1 is SGDLS, CDR2 YYNGEE, per germline. The trim removed 1 base at V and 0 bases at J, leaving 1 base unmatched. The CDR3 sequence is 14 residues long. The CDR3: CASSVRTSSYEQYF. The CDR3 DNA is TGTGCCAGCAGCGTAAGGACTAGCTCCTACGAGCAGTACTTC.

The V and J genes are TRBV6-5 and TRBJ2-1, with D possibly called TRBD1 or TRBD2 (6 bases each). Germline lookup yields CDR1 MNHEY and CDR2 SVGAGI. Deletions cut 5 bases from V and 14 bases from J, with 19 bases between. The length of the CDR3 is 13 residues. CDR3 loop: CASSTPGAGDKFF. CDR3 in DNA: TGTGCCAGCAGTACCCCGGGGGCAGGGGACAAGTTCTTC.

This chain uses TRBV27 with TRBJ1-1, with 7 nucleotides matching TRBD1. The ends lost 6 bases at V and 7 bases at J; junction bases unmatched: 8. Per the germline V gene, CDR1 is MNHEY and CDR2 is SMNVEV (reference sequence). The CDR3 spans 13 residues. Here the CDR3 DNA reads TGTGCCAGCAGCGTGACAGGGACACTTGAAGCTTTCTTT. This sequence encodes CASSVTGTLEAFF.

The chain links TRBV6-4 to TRBJ2-3; D is possibly TRBD2 (5 bases). Deletions cut 4 bases from V and 4 bases from J, with 15 bases between. Per germline, CDR1 MRHNA and CDR2 SNTAGT. The CDR3 extends over 15 amino acids. This CDR3 reads CASSVSPEGSDTQYF. The CDR3 region has the DNA TGTGCCAGCAGTGTTAGTCCCGAGGGTTCAGATACGCAGTATTTT.